This T cell receptor beta chain is from a study of cytomegalovirus exposure and HLA in healthy donors. V lost 2 bases and J 6 bases, leaving 14 bases between the germline ends. The CDR3 has 15 amino acids. Germline V gene sequence: CDR1 ENHRY, CDR2 SYGVKD. Study results and limitations: A list of approximately 150 TCR beta chains associated with cytomegalovirus was given. In a later analysis, TCR beta V- and J-gene trimming showed a link to a missense DCLRE1C variant. Exclusion applied to some V segments, including TRBV6-2 and TRBV6-3, as they were indistinguishable.

In regard to this clone: What it binds is not known.

It was healthy bone marrow donors who served as donors. Primers: 60 Vbeta forward and 13 Jbeta reverse. Repertoires were generated with immunoSEQ multiplex PCR, while TCRdb's copy carries only in-frame clones and drops some. The sample gives roughly 120,000 clones, less than 85% of which show up once; roughly 13% is in the top ten. V and J are TRBV10-3 and TRBJ1-5, with D maybe TRBD1 (6 bases). The receptor was isolated from a man aged 25-45 years in good health and CMV-seropositive. Sequencing was performed on PBMCs. CDR3 sequence: CAISEVQGSGQPQHF. The DNA of the CDR3 is TGTGCCATCAGTGAGGTTCAGGGGAGCGGTCAGCCCCAGCATTTT.